The 6 T cell receptor beta chains reported below all come from one sample, sequenced in a study of cytomegalovirus exposure and HLA in healthy donors. Only in-frame clones appear in the TCRdb table, and some are missing; sequencing was by immunoSEQ multiplex PCR. Of roughly 250,000 clones listed, 90% were seen once; the top ten hold under 0.4%. Sequenced: PBMCs. Receptors originate from a woman aged 18-29 years in good health and CMV-seronegative.

This clone was recorded once. The chain recombines TRBV6-5 with TRBJ2-7; TRBD2 aligns across 11 bases. The germline V gene encodes CDR1 MNHEY and CDR2 SVGAGI. The CDR3 length is 14 residues. V lost 8 bases to trimming and J lost 2 bases; unmatched junction nucleotides: 5. CDR3 sequence (DNA): TGTGCCAGCTCGATAGCGGGGGGGCCCTACGAGCAGTACGTC. Encoded protein: CASSIAGGPYEQYV.

This chain uses TRBV5-1 with TRBJ2-1, with D possibly matching TRBD1 (5 bases). The CDR3 has 16 residues. The germline CDR1 and CDR2 sequences are SGHRS and YFSETQ. V was shortened by 4 bases and J by 5 bases, with 19 bases between the two germline ends. CDR3 DNA: TGCGCCAGCAGCCGTACCCAGGGATCGGTGGACAATGAGCAGTTCTTC. Translation: CASSRTQGSVDNEQFF.

The chain joins TRBV20-1 to TRBJ1-1; D is undetermined. Germline V CDR1 and CDR2: DFQATT, SNEGSKA (reference sequence). The V and J ends lost 2 bases and 3 bases respectively, with 4 bases between them. The CDR3 loop spans 11 amino acids. In DNA, the CDR3 is TGCAGTGCTAGACAGGACACTGAAGCTTTCTTT. Its translation: CSARQDTEAFF.

The J gene is TRBJ2-1, the V gene TRBV9, with 14 bases fitting TRBD2. V lost 1 base and J lost 0; bases outside the gene matches: 12. Germline-derived CDR1 and CDR2 are SGDLS and YYNGEE. This CDR3 contains 21 residues. The CDR3 is CASSVWALTSGGDSSYNEQFF. DNA of the CDR3: TGTGCCAGCAGCGTATGGGCCTTGACTAGCGGGGGGGACAGCTCCTACAATGAGCAGTTCTTC.

The chain recombines TRBV6-5 with TRBJ2-7; the D gene is possibly TRBD1 (6 bases). In germline, CDR1 is MNHEY, CDR2 SVGAGI. The CDR3 length is 13 residues. The V and J ends lost 2 bases and 2 bases respectively, with 7 bases between them. CDR3 amino acids: CASSYRGTYEQYF. CDR3 nucleotides: TGTGCCAGCAGTTACAGGGGGACCTACGAGCAGTACTTC.

In this sample, this clone turned up once. The CDR3 sequence is CASSFTGTAAKNIQYF. The CDR3 bases are TGTGCCAGCAGCTTTACGGGGACTGCCGCCAAAAACATTCAGTACTTC. The V call is TRBV5-4, the J call TRBJ2-4, with D possibly matching TRBD2 (6 bases). The germline V gene has CDR1 SGHNT and CDR2 YYREEE (reference sequence). The CDR3 runs to 16 residues. V was clipped by 2 bases and J by 1 base, with 13 bases between them.